A single sample is the source of the 19 T cell receptor beta chains below, sequenced in a study of beta chain features in type 1 diabetes (dated by TCRdb to the late 2010s). The library was obtained by the immunoSEQ multiplex PCR assay. All of the isolated RNA was reverse transcribed with the High Capacity cDNA Reverse Transcription Kit, so expressed TCRB transcripts were sequenced. The table comes from immuneACCESS by way of TCRdb, which keeps in-frame sequences with V and J called. Part of the clones is missing from these tables; in studies checked, under half for an unresolved V gene and the rest for unknown reasons. The sample contains a few hundred thousand clones, about 14% of them found a single time. Approximately 0.019% of the sample belongs to the ten largest clones. The source material was naive CD4+ T cells from blood. What the cell subset or site label conveys for this sample: true naive CD4+ T cells. The receptors stem from a woman between 18 and 29 years old in good health.

V is TRBV6-6 and J is TRBJ2-2; no clear D. In germline, CDR1 is MNHNY, CDR2 SVGAGI (reference sequence). V was cut by 5 bases and J by 7 bases, with 8 bases left in between. The CDR3 spans 12 residues. The CDR3: CASSRVGGELFF. As DNA, the CDR3 is TGTGCCAGCAGTCGGGTGGGCGGGGAGCTGTTTTTT.

The chain recombines TRBV7-9 with TRBJ1-1; 7 bases line up with TRBD1. The CDR3 totals 14 residues. V gave up 5 bases and J gave up 3 bases; unmatched junction bases: 6. Germline values: CDR1 SEHNR, CDR2 FQNEAQ (reference sequence). CDR3 coding DNA: TGTGCCAGCAGCGCCAACAGGGGTTACACTGAAGCTTTCTTT. This codes for CASSANRGYTEAFF.

The table lists this clone with a few counts. DNA of the CDR3: TGTGCCAGCAGTTTATATCCGGGGGGAGGCAATCAGCCCCAGCATTTT. Translated: CASSLYPGGGNQPQHF. V usage is TRBV27 and J usage is TRBJ1-5; D is perhaps TRBD1 (5 bases). The CDR3 contains 16 residues. Trimming removed 1 base at V and 2 bases at J, with 12 bases between. In germline, CDR1 is MNHEY, CDR2 SMNVEV (reference sequence).

Here the CDR3 reads CASSSLGGRPYEQYF. The CDR3 DNA is TGCGCCAGCAGCTCTTTGGGGGGGCGGCCCTACGAGCAGTACTTC. The chain has TRBV5-1 and TRBJ2-7, with D possibly matching TRBD2 (7 bases). In germline, CDR1 is SGHRS, CDR2 YFSETQ. Between the trimmed V and J ends, which lost 3 bases and 2 bases, there was a span of 15 bases. The CDR3 consists of 15 residues. Together with reference TRBV5-1 and TRBJ2-7, the CDR3 gives the full variable domain: KAGVTQTPRYLIKTRGQQVTLSCSPISGHRSVSWYQQTPGQGLQFLFEYFSETQRNKGNFPGRFSGRQFSNSRSEMNVSTLELGDSALYLCASSSLGGRPYEQYFGPGTRLTVT.

This clone was counted between two and nine times. Additional DNA sequences in this sample encode the identical CDR3. The rearrangement links TRBV7-9 to TRBJ2-7; the match to TRBD1 covers 7 bases. CDR3 size: 15 residues. Germline V gene lookup returns CDR1 SEHNR and CDR2 FQNEAQ (reference sequence). The V gene end was trimmed by 4 bases and the J gene end by 0 bases; junction bases not matched to a gene: 6. The CDR3 nucleotides read TGTGCCAGCAGCTCTGGACAGGATAGCTCCTACGAGCAGTACTTC. Protein: CASSSGQDSSYEQYF.

This clone has only a few counts. The rearrangement uses TRBV19 and TRBJ1-1; D is ambiguous. Germline V gene lookup returns CDR1 LNHDA and CDR2 SQIVND (reference sequence). V gave up 4 bases and J gave up 4 bases, with 13 bases separating them. This CDR3 spans 14 amino acids. The CDR3 DNA reads as TGTGCCAGTAGTAAGGGCCTCCGGGGCACTGAAGCTTTCTTT. Translation: CASSKGLRGTEAFF.

The chain is built from TRBV29-1 and TRBJ2-2; perhaps TRBD1 as D (5 bases). Germline CDR1 and CDR2: SQVTM and ANQGSEA. The CDR3 runs to 13 residues. V shed 6 bases and J shed 2 bases, with 10 bases lying between them. DNA of the CDR3: TGCAGCGTAATAGGGGCCAACACCGGGGAGCTGTTTTTT. Translating it yields CSVIGANTGELFF.

This clone was observed a few times. The rearrangement links TRBV28 to TRBJ2-3, with 7 nucleotides matching TRBD1. The trim removed 8 bases at V and 5 bases at J, leaving 10 bases unmatched. The CDR3 totals 14 residues. CDR1 is MDHEN, CDR2 SYDVKM, per germline. For the CDR3, the DNA is TGTGCCAGCCTTACGACAGGGTCGGGAGATACGCAGTATTTT. Translating it yields CASLTTGSGDTQYF.

This clone was detected only a few times. The chain joins TRBV7-9 to TRBJ2-3; no clear D. CDR3 length equals 13 residues. V was trimmed by 10 bases and J by 2 bases, leaving 13 bases between them. Per the germline V gene, CDR1 is SEHNR and CDR2 is FQNEAQ (reference sequence). This CDR3 is CAKNVADTDTQYF. CDR3 coding DNA: TGTGCCAAGAATGTGGCGGACACAGATACGCAGTATTTT.

The table lists this clone with a few counts. The CDR3 region is CSVLGHQTYNEQFF. CDR3 sequence (DNA): TGCAGCGTCCTGGGACACCAGACCTACAATGAGCAGTTCTTC. The chain recombines TRBV29-1 with TRBJ2-1, with TRBD1 as a possible D gene (6 bases). V was shortened by 6 bases and J by 2 bases, with 14 bases between the two germline ends. The CDR3 contains 14 residues. Germline lookup yields CDR1 SQVTM and CDR2 ANQGSEA.

This chain uses TRBV9 with TRBJ2-1; tentatively, D is TRBD2 (5 bases). The CDR3 is 13 residues long. V dropped 4 bases and J dropped 4 bases, with 9 bases sitting between them. Germline V CDR1 and CDR2: SGDLS, YYNGEE. CDR3 sequence reads: CASSPGLYNEQFF. CDR3 nucleotides: TGTGCCAGCAGCCCCGGACTGTACAATGAGCAGTTCTTC. The variable domain in full, completed from reference TRBV9 and TRBJ2-1, reads DSGVTQTPKHLITATGQRVTLRCSPRSGDLSVYWYQQSLDQGLQFLIQYYNGEERAKGNILERFSAQQFPDLHSELNLSSLELGDSALYFCASSPGLYNEQFFGPGTRLTVL.

CDR3 region: CARSSGSSYNEQFF. In nucleotides, the CDR3 is TGCGCCAGGTCTAGCGGGAGCTCCTACAATGAGCAGTTCTTC. V is TRBV10-2 and J is TRBJ2-1; 10 nucleotides line up with TRBD2. The CDR3 runs 14 residues. CDR1 is WSHSY, CDR2 SAAADI, per germline. The V gene end was trimmed by 9 bases and the J gene end by 0 bases; junction bases not matched to a gene: 2.

This clone has a handful of counts. V usage is TRBV28 and J usage is TRBJ1-2, with D perhaps matching TRBD1 (6 bases). Germline V CDR1 and CDR2: MDHEN, SYDVKM. Trimming removed 5 bases at V and 13 bases at J, with 14 bases between. The CDR3 loop spans 11 amino acids. The CDR3 loop reads CASSIRGDLTF. The DNA for the CDR3 is TGTGCCAGCAGTATCAGGGGCGATCTCACCTTC.

This clone occurred once. The chain recombines TRBV30 with TRBJ2-5; tentatively, D is TRBD1 (5 bases). Germline CDR1 is GTSNPN and CDR2 is SVGIG (reference sequence). V dropped 0 bases and J dropped 5 bases, with 13 bases sitting between them. The CDR3 has 14 amino acids. CDR3 amino acids: CAWSVGVGRETQYF. The CDR3 DNA reads TGTGCCTGGAGTGTAGGGGTTGGTCGGGAGACCCAGTACTTC.

The chain employs TRBV5-6 and TRBJ2-5; D remains unclear. Germline lookup yields CDR1 SGHDT and CDR2 YYEEEE. V gave up 1 base and J gave up 8 bases, with 12 bases separating them. The length of the CDR3 is 13 residues. The DNA for the CDR3 is TGTGCCAGCAGCTTGAACCTTGTTGGCACCCAGTACTTC. Translating gives CASSLNLVGTQYF.

This clone was detected a few times. The chain couples TRBV7-3 to TRBJ2-7; TRBD1 is a possible D gene (6 bases). The CDR3 has 14 amino acids. The germline V gene has CDR1 SGHTA and CDR2 FQGTGA. V was cut by 4 bases and J by 7 bases, with 17 bases left in between. As DNA, the CDR3 is TGTGCCAGCAGCTCACTTACAGGGTCGAGGGAGCAGTACTTC. Protein product: CASSSLTGSREQYF.

The table lists this clone with a few counts. This chain joins TRBV7-8 and TRBJ2-7; the D gene is possibly TRBD2 (6 bases). The germline V gene encodes CDR1 SGHVS and CDR2 FQNEAQ. This CDR3 comprises 16 residues. V was clipped by 5 bases and J by 6 bases, with 23 bases between them. The CDR3 sequence is CASSRRGDRAGSEQYF. CDR3 coding DNA: TGTGCCAGCAGCCGTCGAGGAGACCGCGCGGGGAGCGAGCAGTACTTC.

The gene calls are TRBV2 and TRBJ1-5; 10 bases are shared with TRBD1. This CDR3 has 15 residues. The germline CDR1 and CDR2 sequences are SNHLY and FYNNEI. V dropped 11 bases and J dropped 2; count of bases not matched to a gene: 9. CDR3 coding DNA: TGTGCCGGTTCGGGACAGGGGATCGGCAATCAGCCCCAGCATTTT. This sequence encodes CAGSGQGIGNQPQHF.

The chain combines TRBV28 with TRBJ2-7; 7 nucleotides agree with TRBD1. CDR1 is MDHEN and CDR2 is SYDVKM in the germline V gene. The trim removed 10 bases at V and 7 bases at J, leaving 10 bases unmatched. There are 12 residues in the CDR3. In nucleotides, the CDR3 is TGTGCCACCCGGGACAGACTCCGGGAGCAGTACTTC. This sequence encodes CATRDRLREQYF.